Below, 14 T cell receptor beta chains from the same sample are listed, as sequenced in a study of blood T cells in healthy people across ages. Alongside a J-beta primer mix, a sample-barcoded 5' primer served in a second PCR lasting about 7 to 12 cycles. TCRdb reanalysed the 5' RACE reads using MiXCR and keeps one entry per CDR3 protein. The sample consists of hundreds of thousands of distinct CDR3 sequences, approximately 65% of them appearing once. Source material: blood. The receptors derive from a man aged 25 to 40 in good health.

The V call is TRBV28, the J call TRBJ2-7; possible D gene TRBD1, 5 bases. The CDR3 totals 16 residues. Trimming took off 4 bases at V and 4 bases at J, with 20 bases between the two ends. Germline V gene sequence: CDR1 MDHEN, CDR2 SYDVKM. CDR3 sequence reads: CASSSLGASNWYEQYF. The CDR3 bases are TGTGCCAGCAGTTCCCTTGGGGCCAGCAATTGGTACGAGCAGTACTTC.

This clonotype was found once. The rearrangement uses TRBV12-3 or TRBV12-4 and TRBJ2-5; either TRBD1 or TRBD2 may supply D (7 bases each). Trimming took 5 bases from V and 5 from J, leaving 18 bases between them. The CDR3 covers 15 residues. CDR3 region: CASSTPHRGGETQYF. In DNA form, the CDR3 reads TGTGCCAGCAGTACGCCCCACAGGGGAGGGGAGACCCAGTACTTC.

The J gene is TRBJ1-2, the V gene TRBV9; D unresolved. The CDR3 covers 16 residues. Looked up from germline, CDR1 is SGDLS and CDR2 is YYNGEE. Trimming took 4 bases from V and 2 from J, leaving 18 bases between them. CDR3: CASSPLFAGRNYGYTF. CDR3 nucleotides: TGTGCCAGCAGCCCACTGTTCGCCGGCCGGAACTATGGCTACACCTTC.

The sample holds a few counts of this clonotype. The gene calls are TRBV28 and TRBJ2-5; a weak D match, TRBD1 (5 bases). Germline CDR1 reads MDHEN; CDR2 reads SYDVKM. There are 15 residues in the CDR3. Trimming pared 5 bases from V and 4 bases from J, leaving 17 bases between. For the CDR3, the DNA is TGTGCCAGCAGTGACGTGGGGCTGCATCGAGAGACCCAGTACTTC. This codes for CASSDVGLHRETQYF.

This chain joins TRBV5-1 and TRBJ2-3, with 7 bases lining up with TRBD1. V lost 4 bases to trimming and J lost 2 bases; unmatched junction nucleotides: 16. CDR1 is SGHRS, CDR2 YFSETQ, per germline. The CDR3 totals 18 residues. The CDR3, as DNA: TGCGCCAGCAGCGACACATGGGACAGAGCTTTCACCACAGATACGCAGTATTTT. It is translated as CASSDTWDRAFTTDTQYF. Looking up the rest from reference TRBV5-1 and TRBJ2-3 gives the full variable domain: KAGVTQTPRYLIKTRGQQVTLSCSPISGHRSVSWYQQTPGQGLQFLFEYFSETQRNKGNFPGRFSGRQFSNSRSEMNVSTLELGDSALYLCASSDTWDRAFTTDTQYFGPGTRLTVL.

This rearrangement joins TRBV27 to TRBJ2-5; D is possibly TRBD1 (6 bases). CDR1 and CDR2 (germline): MNHEY, SMNVEV (reference sequence). There are 16 residues in the CDR3. V lost 5 bases to trimming and J lost 11 bases, with 27 bases between them. Here the CDR3 reads CASSKTGTLSFREQYF. CDR3 nucleotides: TGTGCCAGCAGTAAAACAGGGACCCTATCGTTTAGGGAGCAGTACTTC.

J is TRBJ2-2 and V is TRBV9; D possibly corresponds to TRBD1 (6 bases). The V end was cut by 1 base, the J end by 6 bases, with 10 bases between. CDR1 and CDR2 from the germline V gene are SGDLS and YYNGEE. The CDR3 is made up of 14 amino acids. In DNA form, the CDR3 reads TGTGCCAGCAGCGTACGGCAGGGGCCCGGGGAGCTGTTTTTT. Its translation is CASSVRQGPGELFF.

This clonotype was seen a few times. This chain connects TRBV4-3 to TRBJ1-1, with D uncertain. CDR3 length equals 15 residues. Germline CDR1 reads LGHNA; CDR2 reads YSLEER. The V end was cut by 4 bases, the J end by 5 bases, with 17 bases between. CDR3 in amino acids: CASSLLESRVTEAFF. CDR3 bases: TGCGCCAGCAGCCTGCTTGAGTCGAGGGTGACTGAAGCTTTCTTT.

J is TRBJ2-6 and V is TRBV18, with 8 bases that match TRBD1. Germline CDR1 reads KGHSH; CDR2 reads LQKENI. V gave up 3 bases and J gave up 2 bases; unmatched junction bases: 6. The CDR3 extends over 17 amino acids. The CDR3 coding sequence is TGTGCCAGCTCACCCAGTGACAGGGGTGCTGGGGCCAACGTCCTGACTTTC. Translation: CASSPSDRGAGANVLTF.

This clonotype was counted only a few times. The rearrangement uses TRBV28 and TRBJ2-7, with D perhaps TRBD2 (5 bases). Germline CDR1 and CDR2: MDHEN and SYDVKM. V gave up 6 bases and J gave up 3 bases, with 21 bases separating them. CDR3 size: 16 residues. Here the CDR3 DNA reads TGTGCCAGCAGCCCCCTGGGCAGCGGCCTGAGCTACGAGCAGTACTTC. Amino acids: CASSPLGSGLSYEQYF.

The rearrangement joins TRBV12-3 or TRBV12-4 to TRBJ2-4; perhaps D is TRBD1 or TRBD2 (7 bases each). The J call could be wrong; TRBJ2-5 is a better fit for the DNA end. The CDR3 loop spans 15 amino acids. CDR3 protein: CASSEGQRGGETQYF. CDR3 nucleotide sequence: TGTGCCAGCAGCGAGGGACAGCGGGGAGGGGAGACCCAGTACTTC.

The J gene is TRBJ2-1, the V gene TRBV6-6; the match to TRBD1 covers 11 bases. V shed 6 bases, J shed 5 bases, and the junction held 6 bases outside the gene matches. CDR1 and CDR2 (germline): MNHNY, SVGAGI (reference sequence). The CDR3 is 15 residues long. The CDR3 DNA reads as TGTGCCAGCAGAACTGGACAGGGGGCGAACAATGAGCAGTTCTTC. Protein: CASRTGQGANNEQFF.

This clonotype was found once. In nucleotides, the CDR3 is TGTGCCAGCACGGGACGGACCCCCGAGACCCAGTACTTC. Residues: CASTGRTPETQYF. The V gene is TRBV7-9, the J gene TRBJ2-5; the D gene could be TRBD1 or TRBD2 (5 bases each). Germline V gives CDR1 SEHNR, CDR2 FQNEAQ (reference sequence). The V and J ends lost 7 bases and 5 bases respectively, with 14 bases between them. The CDR3 has 13 amino acids. The entire variable domain, with the rest obtained from reference TRBV7-9 and TRBJ2-5, is as follows: DTGVSQNPRHKITKRGQNVTFRCDPISEHNRLYWYRQTLGQGPEFLTYFQNEAQLEKSRLLSDRFSAERPKGSFSTLEIQRTEQGDSAMYLCASTGRTPETQYFGPGTRLLVL.

The V and J genes are TRBV7-9 and TRBJ2-1; D may match TRBD1 or TRBD2 (5 bases each). The CDR3 is made up of 16 amino acids. V was clipped by 1 base and J by 5 bases, with 15 bases between them. Germline-derived CDR1 and CDR2 are SEHNR and FQNEAQ (reference sequence). CDR3: CASSLGRGSRDNEQFF. The CDR3 DNA reads as TGTGCCAGCAGCTTAGGACGGGGCAGCCGAGACAATGAGCAGTTCTTC.